This T cell receptor (beta chain) was identified in a study of T-cell reconstitution after alpha-beta-depleted transplantation in children (dated by TCRdb to the mid-2010s). Study-level background: Using TCR repertoire profiling, the study followed T-cell immune reconstitution in a quantitative way in children after TCRalphabeta/CD19-depleted allogeneic hematopoietic cell transplantation. Study-wide conclusions, independent of this receptor: The high TCRbeta diversity at day 60 in some patients was ascribed to recipient T cells and intrathymic progenitors that had survived conditioning. Over subsequent months, a decline in hyperexpanded clone frequencies was noted, and after one year, T-cell counts and TCRbeta diversity were mostly ascribed to newly produced T cells. Apparently early alphabetaT-cell count recovery about two months after transplant reportedly relied on only several hundred rapidly expanded clones derived from non-depleted graft cells.

This clonotype was seen at least ten times. Its antigen target is currently unknown. Qualities for individual bases were not recorded, and no much larger clone is one base off. For this chain, trimming is 4 bases at the V end and 5 bases at the J end, and the number of junction bases without a gene match is 4. CDR1 is given as LGHDT and CDR2 as YNNKEL, both from the germline V gene (reference sequence). Its CDR3 holds 13 amino acids, cysteine through phenylalanine. Only the CDR3 portion is preserved as DNA: 39 bases, with reading frame beginning at the first base. The protocol used for the library was PCR. Sequencing used an Illumina HiSeq 2500. TCR libraries were prepared with molecular barcoding, using unique molecular identifiers to normalize TCRbeta repertoire quantification. TCRdb cleaned the public reads at Q25 with fastp, built clones with MiXCR and kept in-frame beta chains. Each CDR3 protein appears once, grouped with its most common genes and DNA. Across this sample there are around 180,000 distinct CDR3 sequences, with over 8.5% seen only once. The top ten constitute roughly an eighth of the sample.

The treatment or condition label, as the study defines it: allogeneic hematopoietic cell transplantation with graft depleted of TCRalphabeta T cells and CD19 B cells. The transplant recipients were children given TCRalphabeta/CD19-depleted allogeneic hematopoietic cell grafts. The sequenced sample was PBMCs, obtained before TCRalphabeta/CD19-depleted stem cell transplant. The chain uses TRBV3-1 and TRBJ1-2, with 7 junctional bases fitting TRBD1. This clonotype was sampled from a boy aged 2-9 years with acute myeloid leukemia, due to receive a stem cell transplant. At the DNA level, the sequence is TGTGCCAGCAGCCTGGACAGGACTTATGGCTACACCTTC. This sequence encodes CASSLDRTYGYTF. The full variable domain, with segments outside the CDR3 supplied by the reference TRBV3-1 and TRBJ1-2 proteins, appears as DTAVSQTPKYLVTQMGNDKSIKCEQNLGHDTMYWYKQDSKKFLKIMFSYNNKELIINETVPNRFSPKSPDKAHLNLHINSLELGDSAVYFCASSLDRTYGYTFGSGTRLTVV.